The clone carrying this T cell receptor (beta chain) was seen more than once but under ten times. This record belongs to a study of response to subunit inactivated influenza vaccine. TCRdb re-called the RT-PCR reads with MiXCR, one entry per CDR3 protein. The sample lists 500,000 or so distinct CDR3 sequences, about 15% seen once, with approximately 3% in the top ten. The sequence was collected from a man aged 45-69 years who received an inactivated influenza vaccine. This specimen was CD4+ T cells sorted from PBMCs, taken roughly 24 months after vaccination.

The DNA for the CDR3 is TGTGCCAGCAGTCCGGAGCGTTATTACAATGAGCAGTTCTTC. This codes for CASSPERYYNEQFF. The chain combines TRBV2 with TRBJ2-1; D not certain. Germline CDR1 SNHLY, CDR2 FYNNEI. The V end was cut by 5 bases, the J end by 4 bases, with 12 bases between. The CDR3 sequence is 14 residues long.